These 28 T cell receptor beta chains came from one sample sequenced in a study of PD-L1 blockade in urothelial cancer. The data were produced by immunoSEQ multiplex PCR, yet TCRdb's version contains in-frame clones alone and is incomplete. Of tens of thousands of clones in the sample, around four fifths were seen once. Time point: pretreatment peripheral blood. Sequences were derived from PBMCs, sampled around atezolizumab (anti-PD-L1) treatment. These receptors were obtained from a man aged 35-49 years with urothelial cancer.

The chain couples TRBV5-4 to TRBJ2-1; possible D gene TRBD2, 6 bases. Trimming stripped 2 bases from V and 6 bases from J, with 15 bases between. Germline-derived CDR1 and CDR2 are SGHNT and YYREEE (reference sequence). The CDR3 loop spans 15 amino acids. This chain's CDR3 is CASSFGGTGFNEQFF. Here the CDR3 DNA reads TGTGCCAGCAGCTTTGGGGGGACGGGGTTCAATGAGCAGTTCTTC.

CDR3 region: CASSLDSSNYEQYF. The CDR3, as DNA: TGTGCCAGCAGTTTAGATAGCAGCAACTACGAGCAGTACTTC. The chain is built from TRBV28 and TRBJ2-7; D not resolved. This CDR3 is built from 14 residues. Germline CDR1 is MDHEN and CDR2 is SYDVKM. With 2 bases removed from V and 3 bases from J, the gap between germline ends came to 11 bases. Drawing the rest from reference TRBV28 and TRBJ2-7, the complete variable domain is DVKVTQSSRYLVKRTGEKVFLECVQDMDHENMFWYRQDPGLGLRLIYFSYDVKMKEKGDIPEGYSVSREKKERFSLILESASTNQTSMYLCASSLDSSNYEQYFGPGTRLTVT.

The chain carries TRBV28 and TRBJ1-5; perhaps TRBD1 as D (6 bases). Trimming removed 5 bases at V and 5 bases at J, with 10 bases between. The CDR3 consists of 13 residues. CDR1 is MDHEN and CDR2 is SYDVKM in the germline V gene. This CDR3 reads CASSGTRYQPQHF. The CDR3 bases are TGTGCCAGCAGTGGGACAAGATATCAGCCCCAGCATTTT. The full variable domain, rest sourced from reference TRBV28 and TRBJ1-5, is DVKVTQSSRYLVKRTGEKVFLECVQDMDHENMFWYRQDPGLGLRLIYFSYDVKMKEKGDIPEGYSVSREKKERFSLILESASTNQTSMYLCASSGTRYQPQHFGDGTRLSIL.

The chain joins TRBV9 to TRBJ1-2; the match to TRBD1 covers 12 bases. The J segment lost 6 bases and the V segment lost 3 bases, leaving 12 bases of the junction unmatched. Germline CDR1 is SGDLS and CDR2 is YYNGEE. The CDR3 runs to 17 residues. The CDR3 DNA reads TGTGCCAGCAGCGATGCCGGGACAGGGGGCCCAGAGGATGGCTACACCTTC. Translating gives CASSDAGTGGPEDGYTF.

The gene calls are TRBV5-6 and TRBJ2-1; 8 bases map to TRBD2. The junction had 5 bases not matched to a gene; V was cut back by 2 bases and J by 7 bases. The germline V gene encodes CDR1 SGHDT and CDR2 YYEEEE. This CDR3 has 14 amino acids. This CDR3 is CASSFGGGLNEQFF. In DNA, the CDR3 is TGTGCCAGCAGCTTCGGGGGGGGTTTGAATGAGCAGTTCTTC.

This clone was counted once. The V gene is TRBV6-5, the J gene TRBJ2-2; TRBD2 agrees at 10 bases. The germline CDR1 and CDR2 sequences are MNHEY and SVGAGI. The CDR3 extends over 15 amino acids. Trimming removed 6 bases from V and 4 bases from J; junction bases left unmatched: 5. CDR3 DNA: TGTGCCAGCAGCCTAGCGGGAGTGGGCACCGGGGAGCTGTTTTTT. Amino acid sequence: CASSLAGVGTGELFF.

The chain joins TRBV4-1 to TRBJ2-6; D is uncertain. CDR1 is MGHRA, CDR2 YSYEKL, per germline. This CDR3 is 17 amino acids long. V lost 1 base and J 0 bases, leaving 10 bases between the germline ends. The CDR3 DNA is TGCGCCAGCAGCCAAGGCCCAGGAAGCTCTGGGGCCAACGTCCTGACTTTC. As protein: CASSQGPGSSGANVLTF.

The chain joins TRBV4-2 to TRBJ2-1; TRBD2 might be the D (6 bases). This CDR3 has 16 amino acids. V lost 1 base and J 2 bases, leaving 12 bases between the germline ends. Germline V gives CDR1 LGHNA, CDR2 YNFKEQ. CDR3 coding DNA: TGTGCCAGCAGCCAAGCAGTTAGCGGTGCCTACAATGAGCAGTTCTTC. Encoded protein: CASSQAVSGAYNEQFF.

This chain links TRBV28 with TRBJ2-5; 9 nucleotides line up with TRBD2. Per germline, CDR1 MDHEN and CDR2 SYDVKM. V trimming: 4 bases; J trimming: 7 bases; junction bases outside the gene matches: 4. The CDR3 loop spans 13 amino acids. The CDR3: CASSSSGIATQYF. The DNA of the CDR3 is TGTGCCAGCAGTTCTAGCGGGATCGCGACCCAGTACTTC.

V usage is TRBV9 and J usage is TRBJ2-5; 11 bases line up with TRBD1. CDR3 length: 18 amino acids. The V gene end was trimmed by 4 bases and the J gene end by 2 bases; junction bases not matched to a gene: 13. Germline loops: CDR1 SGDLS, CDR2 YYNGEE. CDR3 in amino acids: CASSMLGQGARGQETQYF. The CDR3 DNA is TGTGCCAGCAGCATGCTTGGACAGGGGGCTAGGGGACAAGAGACCCAGTACTTC.

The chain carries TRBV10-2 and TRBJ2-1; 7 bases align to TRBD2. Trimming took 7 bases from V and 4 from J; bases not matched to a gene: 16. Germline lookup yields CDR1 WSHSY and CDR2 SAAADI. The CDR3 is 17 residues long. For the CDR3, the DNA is TGCGCCAGCACAAGAGGGATCGGGGCTAGCGGATACAATGAGCAGTTCTTC. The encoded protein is CASTRGIGASGYNEQFF.

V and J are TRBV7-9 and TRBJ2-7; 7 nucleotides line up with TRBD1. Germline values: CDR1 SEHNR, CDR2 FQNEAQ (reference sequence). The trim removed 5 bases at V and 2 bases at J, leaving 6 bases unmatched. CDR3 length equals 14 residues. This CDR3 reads CASSRRGGAYEQYF. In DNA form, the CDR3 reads TGTGCCAGCAGCCGACGAGGGGGCGCCTACGAGCAGTACTTC. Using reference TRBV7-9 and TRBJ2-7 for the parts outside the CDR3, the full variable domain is DTGVSQNPRHKITKRGQNVTFRCDPISEHNRLYWYRQTLGQGPEFLTYFQNEAQLEKSRLLSDRFSAERPKGSFSTLEIQRTEQGDSAMYLCASSRRGGAYEQYFGPGTRLTVT.

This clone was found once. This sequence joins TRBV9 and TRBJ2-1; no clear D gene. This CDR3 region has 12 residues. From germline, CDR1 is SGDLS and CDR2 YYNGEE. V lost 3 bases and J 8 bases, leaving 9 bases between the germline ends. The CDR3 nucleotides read TGTGCCAGCAGCGCAGTCACCTATGAGCAGTTCTTC. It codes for CASSAVTYEQFF. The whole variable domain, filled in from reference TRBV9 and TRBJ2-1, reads DSGVTQTPKHLITATGQRVTLRCSPRSGDLSVYWYQQSLDQGLQFLIQYYNGEERAKGNILERFSAQQFPDLHSELNLSSLELGDSALYFCASSAVTYEQFFGPGTRLTVL.

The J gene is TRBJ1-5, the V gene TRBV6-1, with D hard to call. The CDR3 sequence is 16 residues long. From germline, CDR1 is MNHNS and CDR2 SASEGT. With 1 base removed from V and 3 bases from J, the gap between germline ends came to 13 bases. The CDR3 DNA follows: TGTGCCAGCAGTGAAGATATTCAGAGGGACAATCAGCCCCAGCATTTT. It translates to CASSEDIQRDNQPQHF.

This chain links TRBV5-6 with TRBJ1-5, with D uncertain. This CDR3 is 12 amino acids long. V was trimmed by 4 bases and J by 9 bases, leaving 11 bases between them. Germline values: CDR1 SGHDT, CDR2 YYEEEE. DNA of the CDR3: TGTGCCAGCAGCCTAGTGCGGGGGCCCCAGCATTTT. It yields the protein CASSLVRGPQHF.

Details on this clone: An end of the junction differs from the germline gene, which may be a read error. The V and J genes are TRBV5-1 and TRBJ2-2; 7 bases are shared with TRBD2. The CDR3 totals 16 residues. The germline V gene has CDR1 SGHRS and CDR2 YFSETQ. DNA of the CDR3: TGCGCCAGCAGCTCGGGAGGACACACGAACACCGAGGAGCTGTTTTTT. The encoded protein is CASSSGGHTNTEELFF.

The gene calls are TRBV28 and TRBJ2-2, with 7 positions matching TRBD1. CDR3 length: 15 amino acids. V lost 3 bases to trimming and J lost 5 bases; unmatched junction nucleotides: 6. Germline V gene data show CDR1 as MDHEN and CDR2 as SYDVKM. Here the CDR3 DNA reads TGTGCCAGCAGTTTGGATCACAGGGGTACCGGGGAGCTGTTTTTT. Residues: CASSLDHRGTGELFF.

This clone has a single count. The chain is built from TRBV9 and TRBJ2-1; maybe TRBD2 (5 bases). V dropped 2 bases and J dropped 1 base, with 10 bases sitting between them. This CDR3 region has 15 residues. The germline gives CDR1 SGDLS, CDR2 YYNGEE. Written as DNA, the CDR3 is TGTGCCAGCAGCGTCCGGACTGATTCCTACAATGAGCAGTTCTTC. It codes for CASSVRTDSYNEQFF.

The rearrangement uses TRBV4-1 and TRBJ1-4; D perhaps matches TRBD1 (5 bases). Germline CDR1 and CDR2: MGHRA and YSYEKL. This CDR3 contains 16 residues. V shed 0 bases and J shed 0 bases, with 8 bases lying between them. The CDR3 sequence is CASSQEMTATNEKLFF. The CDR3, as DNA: TGCGCCAGCAGCCAAGAAATGACAGCAACTAATGAAAAACTGTTTTTT.

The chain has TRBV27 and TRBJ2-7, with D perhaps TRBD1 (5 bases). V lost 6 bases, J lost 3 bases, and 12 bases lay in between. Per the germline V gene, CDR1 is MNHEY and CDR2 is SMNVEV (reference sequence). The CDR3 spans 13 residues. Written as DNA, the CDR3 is TGTGCCAGCAGCCCCACGGACAACTACGAGCAGTACTTC. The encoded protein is CASSPTDNYEQYF.

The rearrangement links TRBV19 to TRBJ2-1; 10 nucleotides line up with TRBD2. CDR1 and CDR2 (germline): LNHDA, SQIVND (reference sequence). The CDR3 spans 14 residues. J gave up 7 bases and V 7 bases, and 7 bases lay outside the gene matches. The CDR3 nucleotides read TGTGCCAGTACTAAGGGACTAGCGAGGAATGAGCAGTTCTTC. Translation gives CASTKGLARNEQFF.

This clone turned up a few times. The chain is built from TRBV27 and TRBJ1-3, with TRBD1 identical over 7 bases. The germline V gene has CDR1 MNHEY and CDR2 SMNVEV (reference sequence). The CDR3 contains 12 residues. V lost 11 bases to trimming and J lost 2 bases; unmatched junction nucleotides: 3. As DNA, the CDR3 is TGTGCCTCCAGGGGGGCTGGAAACACCATATATTTT. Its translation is CASRGAGNTIYF.

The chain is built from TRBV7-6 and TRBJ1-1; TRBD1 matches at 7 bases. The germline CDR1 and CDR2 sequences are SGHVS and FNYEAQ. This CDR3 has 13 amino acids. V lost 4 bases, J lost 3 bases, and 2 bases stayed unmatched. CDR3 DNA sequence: TGTGCCAGCAGCTCACAGGGGTACACTGAAGCTTTCTTT. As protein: CASSSQGYTEAFF.

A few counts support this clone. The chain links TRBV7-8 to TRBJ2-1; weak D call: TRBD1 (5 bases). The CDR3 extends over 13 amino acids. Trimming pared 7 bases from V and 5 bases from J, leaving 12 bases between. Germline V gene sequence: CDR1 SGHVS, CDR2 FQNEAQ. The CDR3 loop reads CASNLRAHNEQFF. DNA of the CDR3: TGTGCCAGCAACCTCAGGGCCCACAATGAGCAGTTCTTC.

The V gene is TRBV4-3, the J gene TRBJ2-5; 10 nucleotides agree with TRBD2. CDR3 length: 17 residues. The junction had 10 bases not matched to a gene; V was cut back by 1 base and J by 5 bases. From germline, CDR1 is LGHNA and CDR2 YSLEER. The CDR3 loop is CASSQGRAGGAGETQYF. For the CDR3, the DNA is TGCGCCAGCAGCCAAGGACGAGCGGGAGGGGCGGGGGAGACCCAGTACTTC.

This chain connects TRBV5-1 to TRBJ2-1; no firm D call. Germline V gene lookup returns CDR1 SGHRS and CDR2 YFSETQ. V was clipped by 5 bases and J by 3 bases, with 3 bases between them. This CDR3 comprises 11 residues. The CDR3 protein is CASRLYNEQFF. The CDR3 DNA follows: TGCGCCAGCAGACTCTACAATGAGCAGTTCTTC.

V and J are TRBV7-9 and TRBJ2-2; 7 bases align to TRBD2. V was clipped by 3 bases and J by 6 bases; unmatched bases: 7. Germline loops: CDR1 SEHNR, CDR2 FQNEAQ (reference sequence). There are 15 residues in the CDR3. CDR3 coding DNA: TGTGCCAGCAGCTTGGGTAGCGGGCGCCCCGGGGAGCTGTTTTTT. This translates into CASSLGSGRPGELFF.

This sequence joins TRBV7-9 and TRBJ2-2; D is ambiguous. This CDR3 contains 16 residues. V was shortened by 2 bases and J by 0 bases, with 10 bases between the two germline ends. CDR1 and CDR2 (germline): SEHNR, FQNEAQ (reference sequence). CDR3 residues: CASSLRNRPNTGELFF. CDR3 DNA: TGTGCCAGCAGCTTAAGGAACAGACCGAACACCGGGGAGCTGTTTTTT.